This is a list of T cell receptor beta chains from one sample in a study of cytomegalovirus exposure and HLA in healthy donors. The protocol was immunoSEQ multiplex PCR, while the TCRdb copy is restricted to in-frame clones and leaves out a portion. The data show some 340,000 clones, roughly 90% seen once. The sequenced sample consisted of PBMCs. Source of these receptors: a woman aged 30 to 39 in good health and CMV-seropositive. Each CDR3 is given with its conserved first and last residue. Each record gives: clone size, V gene, D gene, J gene, CDR3 DNA, CDR3 protein. D genes are given only for firm matches. Not all rows give a size; the values are once, few, many and, for expanded clones, a class.

.	TRBV5-1	.	TRBJ2-7	TGCGCCAGCAGCTTGTGGGGCGAGCAGTACTTC	CASSLWGEQYF
.	TRBV28	.	TRBJ2-3	TGTGCCAGCAGTCCACTTTTAGGGGGCACAGATACGCAGTATTTT	CASSPLLGGTDTQYF
.	TRBV2	TRBD1	TRBJ1-4	TGTGCCAGCAGTGACTCCCCCGGGACAGGGGGAGAAAAACTGTTTTTT	CASSDSPGTGGEKLFF
.	TRBV30	.	TRBJ2-7	TGTGCCTGGAAAAAAAGGGACTCCTACGAGCAGTACTTC	CAWKKRDSYEQYF
.	TRBV7-9	.	TRBJ2-1	TGTGCCAGCAGCTTTAGAGATGAGCAGTTCTTC	CASSFRDEQFF
.	TRBV4-1	TRBD2	TRBJ2-7	TGCGCCAGCAGCCAGGCCCTACTAGCGGGAGAGCAGTACTTC	CASSQALLAGEQYF
.	TRBV2	TRBD2	TRBJ2-1	TGTGCCAGCAGTGAAAGGAGCGGGGGGGCGAATGAGCAGTTCTTC	CASSERSGGANEQFF
.	TRBV6-5	.	TRBJ1-2	TGTGCCAGCAGTTACGGGCAGGGCGGTGGCTACACCTTC	CASSYGQGGGYTF
.	TRBV29-1	.	TRBJ1-1	TGCAGCGTTGAATTACGAATAAACACTGAAGCTTTCTTT	CSVELRINTEAFF
.	TRBV11-1	.	TRBJ1-1	TGTGCCAGCAGCCTACAGAGACAGAACACTGAAGCTTTCTTT	CASSLQRQNTEAFF
.	TRBV7-2	TRBD2	TRBJ2-2	TGTGCCAGCAGCTTAGGGTTCCTAGCGGGAGGACGAGGCGGGGAGCTGTTTTTT	CASSLGFLAGGRGGELFF
.	TRBV7-9	.	TRBJ2-7	TGTGCCAGCAGCACTGGACGGCAGATCTACGAGCAGTACTTC	CASSTGRQIYEQYF
.	TRBV7-3	TRBD1	TRBJ1-2	TGTGCCAGCAGCCGCCTGCCAGGGGGCGCGGATGGCTACACCTTC	CASSRLPGGADGYTF
.	TRBV7-6	.	TRBJ2-7	TGTGCCAGCAGCCCCCTCTCCTACGAGCAGTACTTC	CASSPLSYEQYF
.	TRBV5-1	.	TRBJ2-7	TGCGCCAGCAGCACCATGCAGGGGTCCGACTCCTACGAGCAGTACTTC	CASSTMQGSDSYEQYF
.	TRBV7-2	.	TRBJ1-5	TGTGCCAGCAGCTCCGCAGGAAATCAGCCCCAGCATTTT	CASSSAGNQPQHF
.	TRBV2	TRBD1	TRBJ1-2	TGTGCCAGCGGACAGGGCGGCTATGGCTACACCTTC	CASGQGGYGYTF
.	TRBV7-9	.	TRBJ2-1	TGTGCCAGCAGCTTAGGAGGGTCGGTCAATGAGCAGTTCTTC	CASSLGGSVNEQFF
.	TRBV5-1	.	TRBJ2-7	TGCGCCAGCAGCGGTAACGCCGCTTCTGGCGAGCAGTACTTC	CASSGNAASGEQYF
.	TRBV27	.	TRBJ2-1	TGTGCCAGCAGCATTAATCCCCCGATAGGAGGGGGTAGTGAGCAGTTCTTC	CASSINPPIGGGSEQFF
.	TRBV28	.	TRBJ2-7	TGTGCCAGCAGTTTCGTGGGCTACGAGCAGTACTTC	CASSFVGYEQYF
.	TRBV10-3	TRBD2	TRBJ2-7	TGTGCCATCAGTCCTAGGGTAGCGGGGAAGCTCTCCTACGAGCAGTACTTC	CAISPRVAGKLSYEQYF
.	TRBV27	.	TRBJ1-1	TGTGCCAGCAGTCCCCCGGGGGCTAGGCAAGCTTTCTTT	CASSPPGARQAFF
.	TRBV5-4	TRBD1	TRBJ1-6	TGTGCCAGCAGCTCACGACAGGGGACGGGCAATTCACCCCTCCACTTT	CASSSRQGTGNSPLHF
.	TRBV28	.	TRBJ1-2	TGTGCCAGCAGTGCAGGGGATGGCTACACCTTC	CASSAGDGYTF
.	TRBV18	.	TRBJ1-1	TGTGCCAGCTCACCGGGGGCGGTAGATGAAGCTTTCTTT	CASSPGAVDEAFF
.	TRBV7-2	TRBD1	TRBJ2-1	TGTGCCAGCAGCTTAGACTACAGGGGTAATGAGCAGTTCTTC	CASSLDYRGNEQFF
.	TRBV28	.	TRBJ1-2	TGTGCCAGCAGTAGATCCCAGGGCGTCGGGGGCTACACCTTC	CASSRSQGVGGYTF
.	TRBV27	TRBD2	TRBJ2-7	TGTGCCAGCAGTTTAACCAGACAGACAATTAGCGGGAGTATTGGCGAGCAGTACTTC	CASSLTRQTISGSIGEQYF
.	TRBV4-3	.	TRBJ2-6	TGCGCCAGCAGCCAAGCAGGGGGAGGCTCTGGGGCCAACGTCCTGACTTTC	CASSQAGGGSGANVLTF
.	TRBV9	.	TRBJ2-4	TGTGCCAATACCCTAGCAAACATTCAGTACTTC	CANTLANIQYF
.	TRBV27	.	TRBJ2-1	TGTGCCAGCAGTTTAATTACCGCTAGGAATGAGCAGTTCTTC	CASSLITARNEQFF
once	TRBV7-2	.	TRBJ2-5	TGTGCCAGTCGCCGAGGCGGCAGCCAAGAGACCCAGTACTTC	CASRRGGSQETQYF
.	TRBV15	.	TRBJ1-2	TGTGCCACCAGCAGCCTCAACTATGGCTACACCTTC	CATSSLNYGYTF
.	TRBV6-5	.	TRBJ1-1	TGTGCCAGCAGTTTACGGGGTATGTTCACTGAAGCTTTCTTT	CASSLRGMFTEAFF
.	TRBV6-5	.	TRBJ1-5	TGTGCCAGCAGTTACGGGGCAGGTGTGTCACAGCCCCAGCATTTT	CASSYGAGVSQPQHF
.	TRBV6-5	.	TRBJ2-2	TGTGCCAGCAGTCAGGGGACATACACCGGGGAGCTGTTTTTT	CASSQGTYTGELFF
.	TRBV2	.	TRBJ2-2	TGTGCCAGCAGGGAGAGACCCCCCGGGGAGCTGTTTTTT	CASRERPPGELFF
.	TRBV30	.	TRBJ1-1	TGTGCCTGGAGTGTATGGGGCTCGGTGATGAACACTGAAGCTTTCTTT	CAWSVWGSVMNTEAFF
.	TRBV13	TRBD1	TRBJ2-7	TGTGCCAGCAGCTTGACAGGGGGTGAGCAGTACTTC	CASSLTGGEQYF
few	TRBV30	.	TRBJ1-2	TGTGCCTGGAGTGTACAGGCTTACTATGGCTACACCTTC	CAWSVQAYYGYTF
.	TRBV16	.	TRBJ1-5	TGTGCCAGCAGCCTCCCGGGTGATAGCAATCAGCCCCAGCATTTT	CASSLPGDSNQPQHF
.	TRBV28	.	TRBJ2-7	TGTGCCAGCAGCGAGTTTGGGCGAGCCTTCGAGCAGTACTTC	CASSEFGRAFEQYF
.	TRBV5-1	TRBD2	TRBJ2-3	TGCGCCAGCAGCTTGGGTAGCGGGGATCCCGCCACAGATACGCAGTATTTT	CASSLGSGDPATDTQYF
.	TRBV7-7	TRBD2	TRBJ2-1	TGTGCCAGCAGCACGGGACTAGCGGGGGTTGAGCAGTTCTTC	CASSTGLAGVEQFF
.	TRBV4-1	.	TRBJ1-5	TGCGCCAGCAGCCAAGGCCTCAATCAGCCCCAGCATTTT	CASSQGLNQPQHF
.	TRBV6-5	TRBD1	TRBJ2-7	TGTGCCAGCAGCCGCTGGGACAGGGGATTGAGCGAGCAGTACTTC	CASSRWDRGLSEQYF
.	TRBV2	.	TRBJ2-1	TGTGCCAGCAGTCCCAGTAGCGCGTCTGGGAATGAGCAGTTCTTC	CASSPSSASGNEQFF
.	TRBV6-5	TRBD1	TRBJ1-3	TGTGCCAGCAGGATTGACAGGGCCACTGGAAACACCATATATTTT	CASRIDRATGNTIYF
.	TRBV6-1	.	TRBJ2-2	TGTGCCAGCAGGCTTATCGGCACCGGGGAGCTGTTTTTT	CASRLIGTGELFF
.	TRBV2	.	TRBJ1-2	TGTGCCAGCAGTGTTCTTGAAGGGGGTGGCTACACCTTC	CASSVLEGGGYTF
once	TRBV30	TRBD2	TRBJ2-7	TGTGCCTGCCAGGGACTAGCGAGGGAGCAGTACTTC	CACQGLAREQYF